The 26 T cell receptor beta chains presented below share a single source sample, sequenced in a study of OX40 agonist ivuxolimab in advanced cancers. This table comes from immunoSEQ multiplex PCR, and its TCRdb copy is limited to in-frame clones, with some not included. Among 45,000 to 60,000 clones, just over 90% were seen once, and the ten largest hold around an eighth. The specimen was CD4+ or CD8+ T cells sorted from blood, collected in a trial of the OX40 agonist ivuxolimab. Receptors originate from an adult with an advanced solid tumor such as melanoma, head and neck, liver or kidney cancer.

The chain combines TRBV2 with TRBJ2-6; possible D gene TRBD2, 6 bases. The CDR3 totals 16 residues. CDR1 is SNHLY and CDR2 is FYNNEI in the germline V gene. Trimming shortened V by 2 bases and J by 0 bases, and 8 bases separated the two germline ends. The CDR3 sequence is CASSEFGSSGANVLTF. CDR3 nucleotides: TGTGCCAGCAGTGAATTCGGGAGCTCTGGGGCCAACGTCCTGACTTTC. The full variable domain, completed using reference TRBV2 and TRBJ2-6, is EPEVTQTPSHQVTQMGQEVILRCVPISNHLYFYWYRQILGQKVEFLVSFYNNEISEKSEIFDDQFSVERPDGSNFTLKIRSTKLEDSAMYFCASSEFGSSGANVLTFGAGSRLTVL.

CDR3 DNA sequence: TGTGCCAGCAGCTTAGATGCAGGGAGCACTGAAGCTTTCTTT. Translated, it gives CASSLDAGSTEAFF. This chain joins TRBV7-9 and TRBJ1-1; a weak D match, TRBD1 (5 bases). CDR1 and CDR2 (germline): SEHNR, FQNEAQ (reference sequence). CDR3 length: 14 amino acids. V was cut by 1 base and J by 4 bases, with 10 bases left in between.

This sequence joins TRBV28 and TRBJ2-3; D call uncertain. The germline V gene has CDR1 MDHEN and CDR2 SYDVKM. This CDR3 is 11 amino acids long. V was pared by 10 bases and J by 0 bases, with 5 bases between. DNA for the CDR3: TGTGCCATCGGCAGCACAGATACGCAGTATTTT. Translated: CAIGSTDTQYF.

V usage is TRBV27 and J usage is TRBJ2-7, with D unresolved. V was cut by 6 bases and J by 0 bases, with 9 bases left in between. Germline assignment: CDR1 MNHEY and CDR2 SMNVEV (reference sequence). This CDR3 comprises 13 residues. The CDR3 DNA sequence: TGTGCCAGCAGCTTAAAGTACTCCTACGAGCAGTACTTC. Residues: CASSLKYSYEQYF.

The chain carries TRBV7-3 and TRBJ2-7, with TRBD2 identical over 9 bases. The CDR3 is 14 residues long. J lost 4 bases, V lost 5 bases, and 6 bases had no gene match. CDR1 SGHTA and CDR2 FQGTGA come from the germline V gene. CDR3 in amino acids: CASSPGTSHYEQYF. The DNA of the CDR3 is TGTGCCAGCAGCCCCGGGACTAGCCATTACGAGCAGTACTTC.

This chain connects TRBV5-1 to TRBJ1-1, with 8 bases that match TRBD1. The CDR3 runs to 14 residues. V lost 2 bases and J lost 4; bases outside the gene matches: 4. CDR1 is SGHRS and CDR2 is YFSETQ in the germline V gene. The CDR3 bases are TGCGCCAGCAGCTTTCAGGGGGCGGGCACTGAAGCTTTCTTT. Residues: CASSFQGAGTEAFF.

The rearrangement joins TRBV2 to TRBJ2-7; maybe TRBD2 (7 bases). This CDR3 is built from 14 residues. The germline CDR1 and CDR2 sequences are SNHLY and FYNNEI. Trimming left V 7 bases short and J 7 bases short, with 20 bases between. The CDR3 DNA reads as TGTGCCAGCACCCCTGAGGGGGGGCCGGGAGAGCAGTACTTC. Residues: CASTPEGGPGEQYF.

The chain has TRBV29-1 and TRBJ1-5; no definite D call. Germline V CDR1 and CDR2: SQVTM, ANQGSEA. V lost 5 bases and J 0 bases, leaving 14 bases between the germline ends. The CDR3 is 15 amino acids. DNA for the CDR3: TGCAGCGTTAAGGATACGGGAATTAGCAATCAGCCCCAGCATTTT. This gives the protein CSVKDTGISNQPQHF.

The chain recombines TRBV5-5 with TRBJ1-3; 9 nucleotides agree with TRBD1. The CDR3 totals 16 residues. Germline trimming cut 5 bases from V and 7 bases from J; bases unmatched to any gene: 13. Germline V gene sequence: CDR1 SGHKS, CDR2 YYEKEE (reference sequence). CDR3 sequence reads: CASRPAGTGPTNTIYF. DNA for the CDR3: TGTGCCAGCAGACCCGCGGGGACAGGGCCCACTAACACCATATATTTT. Combining the CDR3 with reference TRBV5-5 and TRBJ1-3 gives the whole variable domain DAGVTQSPTHLIKTRGQQVTLRCSPISGHKSVSWYQQVLGQGPQFIFQYYEKEERGRGNFPDRFSARQFPNYSSELNVNALLLGDSALYLCASRPAGTGPTNTIYFGEGSWLTVV.

The gene calls are TRBV19 and TRBJ2-7; 13 nucleotides align to TRBD2. The CDR3 contains 16 residues. V was pared by 4 bases and J by 2 bases, with 5 bases of the junction left unmatched. CDR1 and CDR2 (germline): LNHDA, SQIVND (reference sequence). The DNA for the CDR3 is TGTGCCAGTAGTAAACCCGGGACTAGCGGGACCTACGAGCAGTACTTC. Residues: CASSKPGTSGTYEQYF. Variable domain in full (rest from reference TRBV19 and TRBJ2-7): DGGITQSPKYLFRKEGQNVTLSCEQNLNHDAMYWYRQDPGQGLRLIYYSQIVNDFQKGDIAEGYSVSREKKESFPLTVTSAQKNPTAFYLCASSKPGTSGTYEQYFGPGTRLTVT.

This clone was detected a few times. The CDR3 protein is CASSPSIASSRQYF. The CDR3 nucleotides are TGTGCCAGCAGTCCATCCATAGCCTCCAGCAGGCAGTACTTC. The chain joins TRBV27 to TRBJ2-7; D is unresolved. The V and J ends lost 5 bases and 9 bases respectively, with 20 bases between them. CDR3 length: 14 amino acids. Germline V CDR1 and CDR2: MNHEY, SMNVEV (reference sequence).

V usage is TRBV6-5 and J usage is TRBJ2-7; D possibly corresponds to TRBD1 (5 bases). Per the germline V gene, CDR1 is MNHEY and CDR2 is SVGAGI. CDR3 length: 13 residues. V gave up 5 bases and J gave up 1 base, with 9 bases separating them. The DNA for the CDR3 is TGTGCCAGCAGTGAACAGGATTCCTACGAGCAGTACTTC. As protein: CASSEQDSYEQYF.

The J gene is TRBJ1-1, the V gene TRBV7-9, with 7 nucleotides matching TRBD1. The germline V gene has CDR1 SEHNR and CDR2 FQNEAQ (reference sequence). The CDR3 has 13 amino acids. V trimming: 5 bases; J trimming: 11 bases; junction bases outside the gene matches: 11. CDR3 nucleotides: TGTGCCAGCAGCCATGGGACAGCAGCGGAGGCTTTCTTT. This translates into CASSHGTAAEAFF.

V gene TRBV6-6 combines with J gene TRBJ1-2; D gene ambiguous. V was cut by 4 bases and J by 10 bases, with 13 bases left in between. This CDR3 has 12 residues. Germline assignment: CDR1 MNHNY and CDR2 SVGAGI (reference sequence). The CDR3 DNA reads TGTGCCAGCAGTTCAGGTGCGGGTGACTACACCTTC. Protein sequence: CASSSGAGDYTF.

This clone was seen once. The chain combines TRBV23-1 with TRBJ2-2; D is perhaps TRBD1 (6 bases). TRBV23-1 is filed as an ORF, its function uncertain. The V and J ends lost 4 bases and 0 bases respectively, with 15 bases between them. The CDR3 has 17 amino acids. CDR3 bases: TGCGCCAGCAGTCCCACACGGACAGCCACGAACACCGGGGAGCTGTTTTTT. Its translation is CASSPTRTATNTGELFF.

The chain employs TRBV7-3 and TRBJ2-1, with D possibly being TRBD1 (6 bases). CDR1 SGHTA and CDR2 FQGTGA come from the germline V gene. The CDR3 totals 16 residues. The V and J ends lost 5 bases and 7 bases respectively, with 21 bases between them. This chain's CDR3 is CASSPSTTWGPNEQFF. The CDR3 DNA sequence: TGTGCCAGCAGCCCCTCGACGACGTGGGGGCCTAATGAGCAGTTCTTC. The complete variable domain, with remaining parts taken from reference TRBV7-3 and TRBJ2-1, reads GAGVSQTPSNKVTEKGKYVELRCDPISGHTALYWYRQSLGQGPEFLIYFQGTGAADDSGLPNDRFFAVRPEGSVSTLKIQRTERGDSAVYLCASSPSTTWGPNEQFFGPGTRLTVL.

J is TRBJ2-7 and V is TRBV6-5; TRBD2 aligns across 12 bases. The V gene's germline CDR1 is MNHEY and CDR2 SVGAGI. This CDR3 spans 16 amino acids. With V trimmed by 0 bases and J by 0 bases, 0 bases remained unmatched. CDR3 protein: CASSYSTSGGSYEQYF. The CDR3 nucleotides read TGTGCCAGCAGTTACTCGACTAGCGGGGGCTCCTACGAGCAGTACTTC.

This chain joins TRBV11-2 and TRBJ1-1; no definite D call. CDR1 and CDR2 from the germline V gene are SGHAT and FQNNGV. The CDR3 spans 13 residues. The germline V and J ends were trimmed by 5 bases and 4 bases, with 11 bases remaining between them. The CDR3 loop is CASSRTVRTEAFF. CDR3 DNA: TGTGCCAGCAGCCGGACCGTTCGCACTGAAGCTTTCTTT.

In this sample, this clone turned up a few times. V usage is TRBV6-6 and J usage is TRBJ2-7; D is ambiguous. The germline V gene encodes CDR1 MNHNY and CDR2 SVGAGI (reference sequence). V gave up 0 bases and J gave up 2 bases, with 5 bases separating them. CDR3 length: 13 residues. The CDR3 spells CASSYSAPYEQYF. CDR3 sequence (DNA): TGTGCCAGCAGTTACTCGGCCCCCTACGAGCAGTACTTC.

J is TRBJ2-6 and V is TRBV5-4; 10 bases are a match to TRBD1. The CDR3 is 17 amino acids. V lost 6 bases and J lost 0; bases outside the gene matches: 6. Germline V gene lookup returns CDR1 SGHNT and CDR2 YYREEE (reference sequence). Written as DNA, the CDR3 is TGTGCCAGCACTCCTCGGACAGGGGGCTCTGGGGCCAACGTCCTGACTTTC. It yields the protein CASTPRTGGSGANVLTF.

The genes are TRBV2 and TRBJ2-7, with 7 bases fitting TRBD2. The V gene end was trimmed by 5 bases and the J gene end by 1 base; junction bases not matched to a gene: 11. CDR1 is SNHLY, CDR2 FYNNEI, per germline. CDR3 length equals 16 residues. The CDR3 loop is CASSKLREQRSYEQYF. CDR3 DNA sequence: TGTGCCAGCAGTAAATTGCGGGAGCAACGGTCCTACGAGCAGTACTTC.

The chain employs TRBV29-1 and TRBJ1-4, with D perhaps matching TRBD1 (6 bases). Germline values: CDR1 SQVTM, CDR2 ANQGSEA. This CDR3 has 13 residues. The CDR3 region is CIARGRSNEKLFF. The CDR3 nucleotides are TGCATAGCTAGGGGGAGGAGTAATGAAAAACTGTTTTTT. The entire variable domain, with the rest obtained from reference TRBV29-1 and TRBJ1-4, is as follows: SAVISQKPSRDICQRGTSLTIQCQVDSQVTMMFWYRQQPGQSLTLIATANQGSEATYESGFVIDKFPISRPNLTFSTLTVSNMSPEDSSIYLCIARGRSNEKLFFGSGTQLSVL.

This clone has only a few counts. This sequence joins TRBV10-2 and TRBJ2-5; 12 bases match TRBD2. The ends lost 6 bases at V and 5 bases at J; junction bases unmatched: 4. Germline V gene sequence: CDR1 WSHSY, CDR2 SAAADI. The CDR3 is 14 residues long. As DNA, the CDR3 is TGCGCCAGCAGCGGACTAGCGGGGAGGGAGACCCAGTACTTC. Translation gives CASSGLAGRETQYF.

This clone was recorded only once. Here the CDR3 DNA reads TGCGCCAGCAGCCAAGGAAACGGTGAGCAGTTCTTC. It codes for CASSQGNGEQFF. The chain combines TRBV4-1 with TRBJ2-1; no clear D. Trimming removed 1 base at V and 9 bases at J, with 7 bases between. From germline, CDR1 is MGHRA and CDR2 YSYEKL. The CDR3 sequence is 12 residues long.

This chain links TRBV7-3 with TRBJ2-1; TRBD2 matches 13 bases. The V gene end was trimmed by 5 bases and the J gene end by 8 bases; junction bases not matched to a gene: 6. The CDR3 is made up of 15 amino acids. Per the germline V gene, CDR1 is SGHTA and CDR2 is FQGTGA. The CDR3 protein is CASSLGLAGSYEQFF. In DNA, the CDR3 is TGTGCCAGCAGCCTGGGACTAGCGGGAAGCTATGAGCAGTTCTTC. Drawing the rest from reference TRBV7-3 and TRBJ2-1, the complete variable domain is GAGVSQTPSNKVTEKGKYVELRCDPISGHTALYWYRQSLGQGPEFLIYFQGTGAADDSGLPNDRFFAVRPEGSVSTLKIQRTERGDSAVYLCASSLGLAGSYEQFFGPGTRLTVL.

This clone was seen a few times. The rearrangement links TRBV27 to TRBJ1-3, with D hard to call. Trimming took 6 bases from V and 3 from J, leaving 3 bases between them. Germline CDR1 reads MNHEY; CDR2 reads SMNVEV (reference sequence). The CDR3 totals 11 residues. CDR3 in amino acids: CASRDGNTIYF. In DNA form, the CDR3 reads TGTGCCAGCAGAGATGGAAACACCATATATTTT.